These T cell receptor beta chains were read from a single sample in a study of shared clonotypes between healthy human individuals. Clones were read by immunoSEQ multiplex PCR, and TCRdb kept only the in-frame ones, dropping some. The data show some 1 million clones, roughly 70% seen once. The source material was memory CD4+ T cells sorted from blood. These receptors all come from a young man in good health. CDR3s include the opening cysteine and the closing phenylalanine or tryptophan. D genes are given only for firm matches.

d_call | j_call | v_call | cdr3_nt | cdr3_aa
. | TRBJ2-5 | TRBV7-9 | TGTGCCAGCAGCTTAGCGGTAGGGGGCCAAGAGACCCAGTACTTC | CASSLAVGGQETQYF
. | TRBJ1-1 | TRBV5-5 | TGTGCCAGCAGCTTGGAAGCAGGCCGCAGCGCTTTCTTT | CASSLEAGRSAFF
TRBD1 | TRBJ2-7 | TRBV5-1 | TGCGCCAGCAGCCCGAGAGGGACAGGGGCCAACGAGCAGTACTTC | CASSPRGTGANEQYF
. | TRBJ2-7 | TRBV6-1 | TGTGCCAGCAGTGAAAGGGCACATCACGTCCACGAGCAGTACTTC | CASSERAHHVHEQYF
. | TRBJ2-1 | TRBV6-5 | TGTGCCGGCCCAGGGAGTCGGGAGTACAATGAGCAGTTCTTC | CAGPGSREYNEQFF
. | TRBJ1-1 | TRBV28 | TGTGCCAGCAGTTCGCCGGGACTGGGAACTGAAGCTTTCTTT | CASSSPGLGTEAFF
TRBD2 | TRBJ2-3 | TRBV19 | TGTGCCAGTAGTATCGCGGGGAGGGAGAAAGATACGCAGTATTTT | CASSIAGREKDTQYF
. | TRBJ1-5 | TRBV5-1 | TGCGCCAGCAGGCCAGGGACCACTACCGATCAGCCCCAGCATTTT | CASRPGTTTDQPQHF
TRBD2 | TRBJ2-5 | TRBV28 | TGTGCCAGCAGTTCCCTAGCGGGAGGTCCAGAGACCCAGTACTTC | CASSSLAGGPETQYF
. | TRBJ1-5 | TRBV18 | TGTGCCAGCTCACCACCGGGCTCCGGACAGATCAATCAGCCCCAGCATTTT | CASSPPGSGQINQPQHF
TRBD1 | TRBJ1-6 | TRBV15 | TGTGCCACCAGCAGGGAACCGGGACAGGGGAATTCACCCCTCCACTTT | CATSREPGQGNSPLHF
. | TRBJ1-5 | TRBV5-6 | TGTGCCAGCAGCTTTTGGGGGAATATTGCGAGCAATCAGCCCCAGCATTTT | CASSFWGNIASNQPQHF
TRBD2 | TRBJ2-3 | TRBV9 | TGTGCCAGCACCCCCCCTAGCGGGGCTTCCACAGATACGCAGTATTTT | CASTPPSGASTDTQYF
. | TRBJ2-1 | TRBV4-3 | TGCGCCAGCAGCCAAGCCGGGGGAGGAGTACGACCCAATGAGCAGTTCTTC | CASSQAGGGVRPNEQFF